This T cell receptor (beta chain) was captured in a study of T-cell reconstitution after alpha-beta-depleted transplantation in children. At least ten counts were recorded for this clonotype. The antigen is not known. Findings of the study overall: Surviving recipient T cells and thymic progenitors produced the high day-60 TCRbeta diversity seen in some patients. After one year, T-cell counts and TCRbeta diversity mostly came from new T cells. Several hundred graft clones that had expanded were reportedly the source of alpha-beta T cells about two months after transplant.

Germline lookup yields CDR1 SGHTA and CDR2 FQGNSA. CDR3 size: 15 residues. V gave up 1 base and J gave up 0 bases, with 7 bases separating them. Using unique molecular identifiers, the investigators prepared the TCRbeta library. TCRdb fed the PCR reads into MiXCR, producing one record per CDR3 protein. Of 450,000 to 550,000 distinct CDR3 sequences in the sample, over 10% were seen once. The sequences come from PBMCs, mostly from graft donor cells, collected 180 days after TCRalphabeta/CD19-depleted stem cell transplant. This receptor was taken from a female patient between 2 and 15 years old who had a stem cell transplant for aplastic anemia, so the T cells may come from the graft donor. The J gene is TRBJ1-5, the V gene TRBV7-2; the D gene is possibly TRBD1 (5 bases). CDR3 bases: TGTGCCAGCAGCTTAGGGGGCCGTAGCAATCAGCCCCAGCATTTT. This codes for CASSLGGRSNQPQHF.